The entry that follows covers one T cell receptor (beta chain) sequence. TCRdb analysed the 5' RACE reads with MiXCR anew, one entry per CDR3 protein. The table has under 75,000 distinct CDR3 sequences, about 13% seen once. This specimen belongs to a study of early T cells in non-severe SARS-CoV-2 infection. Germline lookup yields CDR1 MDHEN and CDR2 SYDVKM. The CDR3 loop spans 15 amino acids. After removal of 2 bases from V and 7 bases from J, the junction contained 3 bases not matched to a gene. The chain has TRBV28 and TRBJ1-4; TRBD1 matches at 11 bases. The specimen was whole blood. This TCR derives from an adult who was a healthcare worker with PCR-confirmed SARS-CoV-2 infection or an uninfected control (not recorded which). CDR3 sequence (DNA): TGTGCCAGCAGTTTACCCGGGACAGGGGGTGAAAAACTGTTTTTT. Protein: CASSLPGTGGEKLFF.